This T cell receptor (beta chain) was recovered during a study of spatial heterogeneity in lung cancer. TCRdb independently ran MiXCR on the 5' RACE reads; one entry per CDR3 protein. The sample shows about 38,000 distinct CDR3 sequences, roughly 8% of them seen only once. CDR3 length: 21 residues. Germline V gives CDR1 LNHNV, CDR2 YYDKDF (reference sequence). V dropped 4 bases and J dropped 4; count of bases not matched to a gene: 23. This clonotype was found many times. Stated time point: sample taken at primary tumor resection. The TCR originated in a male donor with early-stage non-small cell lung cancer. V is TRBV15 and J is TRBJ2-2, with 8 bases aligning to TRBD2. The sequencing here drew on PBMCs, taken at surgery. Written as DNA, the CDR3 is TGTGCCACCAGCACCCCAGGGGCGGGGGGCTCTCCTCCGGGGAGCACCGGGGAGCTGTTTTTT. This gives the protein CATSTPGAGGSPPGSTGELFF.